This T cell receptor beta chain derives from a study of vaccination and CD4 T cells after COVID-19 (dated by TCRdb to between 2021 and 2022). General notes on the study: Convalescent patients had a positive SARS-CoV-2 result on nasal swab PCR, and of these patients, several had mild disease and one had severe disease. Post-COVID blood samples were collected from convalescent patients a median of approximately 100 days after diagnosis, with a range of about 35 to 170 days. Post-vaccine blood samples were obtained a median of approximately 74 days after the second vaccine dose, with a range of 14 to 241 days. In ten to eleven COVID-19 convalescent patients and several infection-naive healthy vaccine recipients, the spike-specific CD4+ TCR repertoire before mRNA vaccination was compared with the repertoire after mRNA vaccination. As controls, cultures received a CEFX viral epitope pool (the positive control), an HIV-1 Nef peptide pool (the negative control), or no peptide at all. The convalescent cohort comprised six males and four females, including two Hispanic individuals, seven Caucasians, two Asians and one multiracial person. For stimulating the cultures, overlapping spike peptide pools were used, derived from SARS-CoV-2 as well as from the common cold coronaviruses HCoV-NL63, HCoV-OC43 and HCoV-229E. Participants received two doses of either the Pfizer-BioNTech BNT162b2 vaccine (n=8) or the Moderna mRNA-1273 vaccine (n=2).

Summary of the overall study and its limitations: In convalescent patients, a median approximately 90% of post-vaccine SARS-CoV-2-reactive clones were detected only after vaccination, suggesting vaccine-specific priming. The median count of SARS-CoV-2-reactive clonotypes went up from approximately 20 after infection to a few dozen after vaccination, although the change was not significant. The study included relatively few convalescent patients and did not analyze early timepoints after natural infection. Of the vaccine-specific clones found in convalescent patients, nearly all (304 of 307) were mono-reactive for SARS-CoV-2 spike instead of being cross-reactive with common cold coronaviruses.

The treatment or condition label, read with the paper, signifies: approximately 9-day PBMC culture with coronavirus spike peptide pools or control peptides (ViraFEST assay). The ViraFEST assay, used in the study, expanded antigen-specific T cells with peptide pools and then identified the expanded clonotypes through TCR sequencing. The convalescent patients' positive SARS-CoV-2 PCR tests were from March to December 2020, which was before the Alpha, Beta and Delta variants emerged in the United States. Each well held under 2.5 million PBMCs cultured in IMDM containing approximately 5% human AB serum and 9 to 10 IU/ml IL-2, with 8 to 10 ug/ml peptide pools added. Half of the culture medium was replaced with fresh IL-2-containing medium on days 3 and 7. After about 10 days of culture, CD4+ T cells were isolated by negative selection using the EasySep CD4+ T cell isolation kit. PBMCs were separated from whole blood using Ficoll-Paque Plus gradient centrifugation and then either used fresh or cryopreserved at -140C. Triplicate wells were generally used for each culture condition.

The CDR3 spans 14 residues, from the cysteine through the phenylalanine. Only the CDR3 portion is preserved as DNA: 42 bases, with reading frame beginning at the first base. V lost 0 bases and J lost 7 bases; the stretch between them is 9 bases long. This clonotype was seen a handful of times. There is no known antigen for this receptor. No much larger clonotype is one base removed from it; base qualities were not supplied. The library was built by means of PCR. At the Johns Hopkins FTIC core, DNA from the cultured CD4+ T cells underwent TCR sequencing with the Oncomine TCR Beta short-read assay. The QIAamp micro DNA kit was used to extract genomic DNA from the cultured CD4+ T cells. Oncomine TCR Beta libraries made from cultured CD4+ T cells were pooled using unique dual indexes and sequenced on an Illumina iSeq 100. In the original analysis: Non-productive sequences were filtered out, and CDR3s that did not start with C, did not end with F or W, or were shorter than 7 amino acids were discarded. Antigen-specific clonotypes were identified using the MANAFEST web application through comparison of peptide-stimulated wells with reference and other culture wells. For a clone to be called positive, the clone needed an FDR below 0.05, an odds ratio above 5, and a productive frequency above 0.1% in at least two of three replicate wells. A clonotype was classed as cross-reactive if the clonotype showed significant expansion both in SARS-CoV-2 spike wells and in at least one common cold coronavirus spike condition. Using R version 3.6.1, CDR3 homology was evaluated through Levenshtein distances (stringdist) along with unrooted phylogenetic trees (ape). TCRdb applied fastp at Q25 and MiXCR to the public reads, then kept only in-frame beta chains. Every entry covers one CDR3 protein and lists the most common genes and DNA from its rows. These V and J calls originate from TCRdb's pipeline instead of the authors' own analysis. This sample lists 8,500 to 11,000 distinct CDR3 sequences; approximately 64% were detected once. The ten top clones hold around a quarter of the sample.

The sample comprised CD4+ T cells from blood, cultured in vitro. The TCR was taken from a human donor who had recovered from COVID-19. The chain is made from TRBV12-3 or TRBV12-4 and TRBJ2-2; the D segment cannot be called with confidence. This receptor has the CDR3 CASSLAGTNGELFF. The nucleotide sequence reads as follows: TGTGCCAGCAGTTTAGCGGGTACGAACGGGGAGCTGTTTTTT.